These 28 T cell receptor beta chains originate from one sample sequenced in a study of T cells in Graves' hyperthyroidism and ophthalmopathy. From RNA transcripts, TCR beta CDR3 regions were amplified. A first-round RT-PCR of the TCR CDR3 used the HTBI primer set. TCRdb used MiXCR to reprocess the multiplex PCR reads, holding one entry per CDR3 protein. The table lists roughly 360,000 distinct CDR3 sequences, 13% of them singletons. The sequenced material came from blood. These receptors all come from a man aged 25 to 40 with Graves' hyperthyroidism that later progressed to Graves' ophthalmopathy.

This clonotype was recorded a few times. The chain recombines TRBV19 with TRBJ2-1, with 10 bases fitting TRBD2. The V segment lost 4 bases and the J segment 6 bases; nucleotides outside the gene matches: 0. The CDR3 runs to 13 residues. In germline, CDR1 is LNHDA, CDR2 SQIVND (reference sequence). CDR3 DNA sequence: TGTGCCAGTAGTACTAGCGGGGGCAATGAGCAGTTCTTC. Amino acid sequence: CASSTSGGNEQFF. Full variable domain (remainder filled in from reference TRBV19 and TRBJ2-1): DGGITQSPKYLFRKEGQNVTLSCEQNLNHDAMYWYRQDPGQGLRLIYYSQIVNDFQKGDIAEGYSVSREKKESFPLTVTSAQKNPTAFYLCASSTSGGNEQFFGPGTRLTVL.

This clonotype was seen many times. The chain links TRBV11-2 to TRBJ2-3; TRBD2 matches at 13 bases. This CDR3 comprises 16 residues. The germline CDR1 and CDR2 sequences are SGHAT and FQNNGV. The junction had 3 bases not matched to a gene; V was cut back by 4 bases and J by 2 bases. In DNA, the CDR3 is TGTGCCAGCAGCTCACTAGCGGGGGGGACCACAGATACGCAGTATTTT. It translates to CASSSLAGGTTDTQYF.

This clonotype was recorded many times. The chain joins TRBV29-1 to TRBJ1-1; TRBD1 might be the D (5 bases). Germline V CDR1 and CDR2: SQVTM, ANQGSEA. The CDR3 sequence is 14 residues long. Trimming pared 4 bases from V and 0 bases from J, leaving 12 bases between. CDR3 loop: CSVGPQGMNTEAFF. The DNA of the CDR3 is TGCAGCGTTGGACCCCAGGGAATGAACACTGAAGCTTTCTTT.

The chain has TRBV6-2 or TRBV6-3 and TRBJ2-3, with 12 bases fitting TRBD2. The CDR3 runs to 15 residues. Looked up from germline, CDR1 is MNHEY and CDR2 is SVGEGT. Unmatched junction bases numbered 4, after V lost 5 bases and J lost 4 bases. CDR3 nucleotide sequence: TGTGCCAGCAGTCCTAGCGGGGGGGTGGCAGATACGCAGTATTTT. It yields the protein CASSPSGGVADTQYF.

V usage is TRBV19 and J usage is TRBJ2-1, with D possibly TRBD1 on 6 matching bases. The germline V and J ends were trimmed by 2 bases and 4 bases, with 12 bases remaining between them. The V gene's germline CDR1 is LNHDA and CDR2 SQIVND (reference sequence). The CDR3 consists of 15 residues. CDR3 in amino acids: CASSIRRGPYNEQFF. The CDR3 coding sequence is TGTGCCAGTAGTATACGCAGGGGTCCTTACAATGAGCAGTTCTTC. Drawing the rest from reference TRBV19 and TRBJ2-1, the complete variable domain is DGGITQSPKYLFRKEGQNVTLSCEQNLNHDAMYWYRQDPGQGLRLIYYSQIVNDFQKGDIAEGYSVSREKKESFPLTVTSAQKNPTAFYLCASSIRRGPYNEQFFGPGTRLTVL.

In its sample, this clonotype was seen many times. The chain has TRBV20-1 and TRBJ1-2, with D possibly being TRBD1 (5 bases). V was clipped by 1 base and J by 8 bases, with 14 bases between them. The germline V gene has CDR1 DFQATT and CDR2 SNEGSKA (reference sequence). This CDR3 is 13 amino acids long. Here the CDR3 DNA reads TGCAGTGCTAGAGCCGGGACGTCTATGGGCTACACCTTC. Encoded protein: CSARAGTSMGYTF.

The CDR3 region has the DNA TGCAGTGCTGGACCGGGGGGGGATGGCTACACCTTC. Amino acid sequence: CSAGPGGDGYTF. The rearrangement joins TRBV20-1 to TRBJ1-2; D possibly corresponds to TRBD1 (5 bases). The V end was cut by 5 bases, the J end by 6 bases, with 13 bases between. Germline-derived CDR1 and CDR2 are DFQATT and SNEGSKA (reference sequence). This CDR3 comprises 12 residues.

In this sample, this clonotype turned up a few times. This chain joins TRBV4-1 and TRBJ1-5, with a weak D call TRBD1 (5 bases). Trimming removed 4 bases at V and 5 bases at J, with 18 bases between. CDR1 MGHRA and CDR2 YSYEKL come from the germline V gene. The CDR3 loop spans 16 amino acids. CDR3 bases: TGCGCCAGCAGCCGCCTGTTGACAGCAATCGATCAGCCCCAGCATTTT. It codes for CASSRLLTAIDQPQHF.

In its sample, this clonotype was seen many times. V and J are TRBV7-9 and TRBJ1-6; D not certain. CDR1 SEHNR and CDR2 FQNEAQ come from the germline V gene (reference sequence). This CDR3 has 15 residues. The ends were cut back, 1 base at V and 4 bases at J, with 8 bases in the middle. This CDR3 is CASSLGYGYNSPLHF. The CDR3 region has the DNA TGTGCCAGCAGCTTAGGATATGGTTATAATTCACCCCTCCACTTT.

This clonotype was found many times. The chain carries TRBV11-3 and TRBJ2-5; perhaps TRBD1 as D (6 bases). CDR3 length: 16 amino acids. Germline CDR1 reads SGHNT; CDR2 reads YENEEA. Trimming took off 5 bases at V and 2 bases at J, with 18 bases between the two ends. CDR3 protein: CASSPAWPTGQETQYF. The CDR3, as DNA: TGTGCCAGCAGCCCCGCATGGCCGACAGGACAAGAGACCCAGTACTTC.

This clonotype was counted many times. The rearrangement links TRBV12-3 or TRBV12-4 to TRBJ2-7, with D perhaps matching TRBD2 (5 bases). V was cut by 5 bases and J by 0 bases, with 8 bases left in between. CDR3 length: 13 amino acids. CDR3 coding DNA: TGTGCCAGCAGTGTAGGGAGCTCCTACGAGCAGTACTTC. It specifies CASSVGSSYEQYF.

This clonotype has at least ten counts. This chain links TRBV28 with TRBJ2-5, with 8 bases matching TRBD2. The germline CDR1 and CDR2 sequences are MDHEN and SYDVKM. CDR3 length equals 14 residues. J was trimmed by 9 bases and V by 6 bases; bases with no gene match: 12. The CDR3 here is CASSLRGGMWAQYF. The CDR3 DNA reads as TGTGCCAGCAGCCTCCGGGGGGGGATGTGGGCCCAGTACTTC.

This clonotype came up a few times. The V call is TRBV2, the J call TRBJ2-1, with no clear D. This CDR3 is built from 13 residues. The V end lost 6 bases, the J end lost 5 bases, and 11 bases lay between the germline ends. Germline V gives CDR1 SNHLY, CDR2 FYNNEI. This chain's CDR3 is CASSAYTDNEQFF. The CDR3 nucleotides are TGTGCCAGCAGCGCGTATACAGACAATGAGCAGTTCTTC.

The V call is TRBV9, the J call TRBJ2-1, with a tentative D call TRBD1 (8 bases). The length of the CDR3 is 12 residues. Trimming took off 6 bases at V and 8 bases at J, with 12 bases between the two ends. CDR1 and CDR2 (germline): SGDLS, YYNGEE. In DNA form, the CDR3 reads TGTGCCAGCAACAGGGGGAGGGATGAGCAGTTCTTC. This gives the protein CASNRGRDEQFF.

This clonotype occurred many times. The V gene is TRBV11-2, the J gene TRBJ2-1, with a possible D match to TRBD1 (6 bases). From germline, CDR1 is SGHAT and CDR2 FQNNGV. The length of the CDR3 is 14 residues. Trimming stripped 1 base from V and 7 bases from J, with 11 bases between. The CDR3 coding sequence is TGTGCCAGCAGCTTAGTAGGGACATCAAATGAGCAGTTCTTC. Amino acid sequence: CASSLVGTSNEQFF.

The sample holds many counts of this clonotype. The V call is TRBV28, the J call TRBJ1-5; D is unresolved. This CDR3 is 14 amino acids long. Trimming shortened V by 7 bases and J by 5 bases, and 15 bases separated the two germline ends. The germline V gene has CDR1 MDHEN and CDR2 SYDVKM. The CDR3 coding sequence is TGTGCCAGCATCACTCGAGCAGAGCATCAGCCCCAGCATTTT. This gives the protein CASITRAEHQPQHF.

This clonotype came up many times. This chain links TRBV7-2 with TRBJ2-7, with 8 bases fitting TRBD2. There are 14 residues in the CDR3. The trim removed 5 bases at V and 5 bases at J, leaving 8 bases unmatched. Germline V gene data show CDR1 as SGHTA and CDR2 as FQGNSA. The DNA of the CDR3 is TGTGCCAGCAGCCAAGGGACTAGTCCCCACGAGCAGTACTTC. Encoded protein: CASSQGTSPHEQYF.

In this sample, this clonotype turned up a few times. The chain joins TRBV27 to TRBJ2-4; 15 bases agree with TRBD2. Trimming removed 5 bases from V and 6 bases from J; junction bases left unmatched: 11. From germline, CDR1 is MNHEY and CDR2 SMNVEV (reference sequence). The CDR3 covers 18 residues. In DNA form, the CDR3 reads TGTGCCAGCAGTACCACCGGGACTAGCGGGGGGTTTGGAAACATTCAGTACTTC. Translated: CASSTTGTSGGFGNIQYF.

This clonotype was seen repeatedly, ten times or more. The rearrangement links TRBV6-2 or TRBV6-3 to TRBJ1-2, with 7 bases matching TRBD1. The junction had 8 bases not matched to a gene; V was cut back by 6 bases and J by 4 bases. The CDR3 has 14 residues. Germline V lookup: CDR1 MNHEY, CDR2 SVGEGT. The CDR3, as DNA: TGTGCCAGCAGACGGACAGGATTGGGCTATGGCTACACCTTC. Protein sequence: CASRRTGLGYGYTF.

The J gene is TRBJ1-5, the V gene TRBV5-1; D unresolved. Germline loops: CDR1 SGHRS, CDR2 YFSETQ. This CDR3 region has 15 residues. The germline V and J ends were trimmed by 0 bases and 4 bases, with 11 bases remaining between them. CDR3 loop: CASSLGTVGNQPQHF. As DNA, the CDR3 is TGCGCCAGCAGCTTGGGCACAGTTGGGAATCAGCCCCAGCATTTT.

The chain has TRBV4-1 and TRBJ1-6; possible D gene TRBD1, 5 bases. Trimming shortened V by 2 bases and J by 7 bases, and 12 bases separated the two germline ends. This CDR3 is 15 amino acids long. The germline V gene encodes CDR1 MGHRA and CDR2 YSYEKL. CDR3 region: CASSQYRQTNSPLHF. The CDR3 nucleotides read TGCGCCAGCAGCCAATATCGACAGACCAATTCACCCCTCCACTTT.

This clonotype appeared many times. The V gene is TRBV20-1, the J gene TRBJ2-7; D gene uncertain. This CDR3 comprises 14 residues. Germline values: CDR1 DFQATT, CDR2 SNEGSKA (reference sequence). Trimming stripped 6 bases from V and 0 bases from J, with 15 bases between. CDR3 DNA sequence: TGCAGTGCCCATGAGGCAGGACGCTCCTACGAGCAGTACTTC. Its translation is CSAHEAGRSYEQYF.

This clonotype has a count of ten or more. This chain joins TRBV7-8 and TRBJ2-5, with 7 bases lining up with TRBD2. The CDR3 runs to 14 residues. The V gene end was trimmed by 5 bases and the J gene end by 5 bases; junction bases not matched to a gene: 8. Germline V gene sequence: CDR1 SGHVS, CDR2 FQNEAQ. The CDR3 protein is CASSRRLAAETQYF. The CDR3 nucleotides are TGTGCCAGCAGCCGACGACTAGCCGCGGAGACCCAGTACTTC.

This clonotype was seen many times. CDR3 sequence reads: CASSEQRDQPQHF. Written as DNA, the CDR3 is TGTGCCAGCAGTGAACAGAGGGATCAGCCCCAGCATTTT. This chain uses TRBV28 with TRBJ1-5, with D unresolved. Per germline, CDR1 MDHEN and CDR2 SYDVKM. Trimming shortened V by 5 bases and J by 5 bases, and 10 bases separated the two germline ends. The CDR3 has 13 residues.

This clonotype was seen at least ten times. V is TRBV30 and J is TRBJ2-7, with D possibly matching TRBD1 (6 bases). The V gene lost 1 base and the J gene lost 4 bases, with 8 bases spanning the gap. CDR3 length equals 12 residues. CDR1 GTSNPN and CDR2 SVGIG come from the germline V gene (reference sequence). CDR3 nucleotide sequence: TGTGCCTGGAGTGGGACAGCGTACGAGCAGTACTTC. It codes for CAWSGTAYEQYF.

Remarks on this clonotype: This could be a read error, since a much larger clone is one nucleotide away. The gene calls are TRBV2 and TRBJ2-5; TRBD2 aligns across 9 bases. The CDR3 has 16 amino acids. CDR1 is SNHLY and CDR2 is FYNNEI in the germline V gene. V lost 4 bases, J lost 5 bases, and 11 bases stayed unmatched. CDR3 sequence: CASSGLGGGARETQYF. CDR3 nucleotides: TGTGCCAGCAGTGGACTGGGCGGGGGGGCCCGGGAGACCCAGTACTTC.

This clonotype has more than one count but fewer than ten. This chain joins TRBV20-1 and TRBJ2-3, with 10 bases matching TRBD2. The CDR3 totals 15 residues. The trim removed 4 bases at V and 0 bases at J, leaving 4 bases unmatched. The germline gives CDR1 DFQATT, CDR2 SNEGSKA (reference sequence). The CDR3: CSATRTSGSTDTQYF. The CDR3 nucleotides are TGCAGTGCTACCAGGACTAGCGGTAGCACAGATACGCAGTATTTT.

The genes are TRBV27 and TRBJ1-5; D unresolved. The CDR3 is 13 amino acids. Germline V gives CDR1 MNHEY, CDR2 SMNVEV (reference sequence). The V gene lost 5 bases and the J gene lost 7 bases, with 12 bases spanning the gap. The CDR3 DNA reads as TGTGCCAGCAGTCTCACAGTGGGCCAGCCCCAGCATTTT. Encoded protein: CASSLTVGQPQHF.